A selection of T cell receptor beta chains follows, all from one sample in a study of cytomegalovirus exposure and HLA in healthy donors. Clones were sequenced by immunoSEQ multiplex PCR, and TCRdb holds only the in-frame ones, with some missing. The sample includes about 160,000 clones, roughly four fifths of them seen just once. The sequenced sample consisted of PBMCs. These receptors all come from a man between 50 and 59 years old in good health and CMV-seropositive. CDR3s include the opening cysteine and the closing phenylalanine or tryptophan. Fields, in order: clone size, V gene, J gene, D gene, CDR3 protein, CDR3 DNA. The D gene is left open where the match is weak. Some rows have no size entry. The others give once, few or many, or a class for an expanded clone.

>.|TRBV18|TRBJ1-2|TRBD1
CASSPLRDRELRGYTF
TGTGCCAGCTCACCACTCCGGGACAGGGAGTTGCGTGGCTACACCTTC
>few|TRBV13|TRBJ2-2|TRBD2
CASSFPRESGRVPGELFF
TGTGCCAGCAGCTTCCCCAGAGAGAGCGGGAGGGTCCCCGGGGAGCTGTTTTTT
>.|TRBV9|TRBJ2-3|.
CASSVSGGFTDTQYF
TGTGCCAGCAGCGTAAGTGGGGGGTTCACAGATACGCAGTATTTT
>.|TRBV5-6|TRBJ1-3|.
CASSLAGRGKISGNTIYF
TGTGCCAGCAGCTTGGCTGGCAGGGGCAAAATCTCTGGAAACACCATATATTTT
>.|TRBV2|TRBJ2-5|TRBD1
CASSGGTGRGETQYF
TGTGCCAGCAGTGGGGGGACAGGGCGGGGGGAGACCCAGTACTTC
>.|TRBV1|TRBJ1-6|.
CTSSQIRESSYNSPLHF
TGCACCAGCAGCCAAATTCGGGAGAGCTCCTATAATTCACCCCTCCACTTT
>.|TRBV7-2|TRBJ1-5|TRBD1
CASSSGGLNQPQHF
TGTGCCAGCAGCTCAGGGGGCCTCAATCAGCCCCAGCATTTT
>.|TRBV7-2|TRBJ1-2|TRBD1
CASVPGQRNYGYTF
TGTGCCAGCGTACCGGGACAGAGGAACTATGGCTACACCTTC
>few|TRBV4-1|TRBJ2-7|TRBD2
CASSQFLVGGGASGEQYF
TGCGCCAGCAGCCAATTTTTAGTAGGCGGGGGGGCCTCGGGCGAGCAGTACTTC
>.|TRBV6-6|TRBJ2-7|TRBD2
CASGGGRSYEQYF
TGTGCCAGCGGCGGGGGGCGTTCCTACGAGCAGTACTTC
>once|TRBV4-1|TRBJ2-2|TRBD2
CASSQVGGGATGELFF
TGCGCCAGCAGCCAAGTGGGCGGGGGGGCCACCGGGGAGCTGTTTTTT
>once|TRBV11-1|TRBJ1-1|TRBD1
CASSLERRGRTEAFF
TGTGCCAGCAGCTTAGAACGCAGGGGGCGGACTGAAGCTTTCTTT
>.|TRBV28|TRBJ2-3|.
CASSLDYQSTDTQYF
TGTGCCAGCAGTTTAGACTACCAAAGCACAGATACGCAGTATTTT
>few|TRBV5-6|TRBJ2-6|TRBD1
CASSLQGPNVANVLTF
TGTGCCAGCAGCCTACAGGGGCCAAATGTGGCCAACGTCCTGACTTTC
>.|TRBV30|TRBJ2-1|.
CAWSGIDEQFF
TGTGCCTGGAGCGGGATCGATGAGCAGTTCTTC
>.|TRBV6-6|TRBJ2-2|TRBD2
CASTWTRGNTGELFF
TGTGCCAGCACCTGGACTAGGGGAAACACCGGGGAGCTGTTTTTT
>once|TRBV7-2|TRBJ1-1|.
CASSLQENTEAFF
TGTGCCAGCAGCTTACAGGAGAACACTGAAGCTTTCTTT
>once|TRBV18|TRBJ2-3|TRBD2
CASSPPGLASGADTQYF
TGTGCCAGCTCACCCCCGGGACTAGCATCAGGTGCAGATACGCAGTATTTT
>.|TRBV10-2|TRBJ2-1|TRBD2
CATITLAGTSHEQFF
TGCGCCACCATCACTCTAGCGGGAACGTCTCATGAGCAGTTCTTC
>few|TRBV10-1|TRBJ2-3|TRBD2
CASSDGRGLAGGGTQYF
TGCGCCAGCAGTGATGGACGTGGACTAGCGGGCGGGGGTACGCAGTATTTT
>.|TRBV6-1|TRBJ2-7|TRBD1
CASSERDRGNYEQYF
TGTGCCAGCAGTGAAAGGGACAGGGGGAACTACGAGCAGTACTTC
>.|TRBV6-5|TRBJ2-1|TRBD1
CASRGQGAYNEQFF
TGTGCCAGCAGAGGGCAGGGGGCTTACAATGAGCAGTTCTTC
>few|TRBV4-3|TRBJ2-4|.
CASSQEAARRNIQYF
TGCGCCAGCAGCCAAGAGGCCGCAAGGAGGAACATTCAGTACTTC
>.|TRBV4-1|TRBJ2-7|.
CASSQGSGDFYEQYF
TGCGCCAGCAGCCAAGGATCCGGGGACTTTTACGAGCAGTACTTC
>.|TRBV28|TRBJ1-2|.
CASSSIRRISNYGYTF
TGTGCCAGCAGTTCCATCCGCAGGATTTCTAACTATGGCTACACCTTC
>once|TRBV6-1|TRBJ2-5|.
CASSFLPTSGETQYF
TGTGCCAGCAGTTTCCTCCCAACATCGGGGGAGACCCAGTACTTC
>.|TRBV2|TRBJ1-3|.
CASSETVSLSGNTIYF
TGTGCCAGCAGTGAAACAGTCAGTCTCTCTGGAAACACCATATATTTT
>.|TRBV5-8|TRBJ2-1|TRBD2
CASSLLAGMDNEQFF
TGTGCCAGCAGCTTACTAGCGGGGATGGACAATGAGCAGTTCTTC
>.|TRBV7-8|TRBJ1-1|TRBD1
CASTRTGIMNTEAFF
TGTGCCAGCACCCGGACAGGTATCATGAACACTGAAGCTTTCTTT
>.|TRBV6-5|TRBJ1-5|.
CASSWGQSNQPQHF
TGTGCCAGCAGTTGGGGACAAAGCAATCAGCCCCAGCATTTT
>.|TRBV6-1|TRBJ2-5|TRBD2
CASRELAGGQETQYF
TGTGCCAGCAGGGAACTAGCGGGGGGGCAGGAGACCCAGTACTTC